This TCR beta chain was sequenced in a study of blood T cell repertoires in COVID-19. Study context: Acute-phase and convalescent COVID-19 samples originated in the United States, Italy and Spain.

Germline-derived CDR1 and CDR2 are SGHKS and YYEKEE (reference sequence). Trimming pared 6 bases from V and 2 bases from J, leaving 11 bases between. The CDR3 contains 13 residues. In the study's own analysis: The authors estimated nucleated cell counts from reference gene primer amplification. Sequenced by immunoSEQ multiplex PCR; TCRdb stores in-frame clones only, minus some. Clonal size and the V and J genes are those of that table, whereas D and trimming came from the DNA. Of some 350,000 clones in the sample, about 90% were seen once. The sample was peripheral blood. The receptor was derived from a woman younger than 45 with COVID-19, enrolled during active disease. The chain joins TRBV5-5 to TRBJ1-2, with D possibly matching TRBD1 (6 bases). As DNA, the CDR3 is TGTGCCAGCACACTCGGACAGAACTATGGCTACACCTTC. As protein: CASTLGQNYGYTF.